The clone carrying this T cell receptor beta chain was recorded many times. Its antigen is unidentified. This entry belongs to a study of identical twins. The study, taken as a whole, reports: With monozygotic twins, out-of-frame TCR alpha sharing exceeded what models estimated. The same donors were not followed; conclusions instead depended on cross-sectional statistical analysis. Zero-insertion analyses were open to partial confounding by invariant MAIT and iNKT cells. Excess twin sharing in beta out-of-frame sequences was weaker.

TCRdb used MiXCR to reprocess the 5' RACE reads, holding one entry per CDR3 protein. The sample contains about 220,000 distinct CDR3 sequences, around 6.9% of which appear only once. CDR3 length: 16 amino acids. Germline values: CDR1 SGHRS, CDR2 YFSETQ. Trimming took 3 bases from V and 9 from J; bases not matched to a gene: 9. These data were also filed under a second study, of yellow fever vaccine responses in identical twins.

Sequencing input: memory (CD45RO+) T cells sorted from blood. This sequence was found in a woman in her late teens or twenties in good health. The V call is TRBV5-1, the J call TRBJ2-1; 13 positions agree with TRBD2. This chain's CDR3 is CASSYNGLAGEGEQFF. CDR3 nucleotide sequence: TGCGCCAGCAGCTACAACGGACTAGCGGGAGAAGGTGAGCAGTTCTTC.